These 4 T cell receptor beta chains came from one sample sequenced in a study of T cells in Graves' hyperthyroidism and ophthalmopathy. Amplification yielded TCR beta CDR3 regions, with RNA transcripts as the source. TCR CDR3 regions were first amplified by RT-PCR with HTBI primers. TCRdb re-analysed the multiplex PCR reads in MiXCR, keeping a single row per CDR3 protein. The repertoire includes about 840,000 distinct CDR3 sequences, over 35% of them detected once, and approximately 8.7% sits in the top ten. The specimen was blood. The origin of the receptors is a man aged 18 to 30 with Graves' hyperthyroidism.

The J gene is TRBJ1-5, the V gene TRBV11-2, with TRBD1 identical over 9 bases. The germline CDR1 and CDR2 sequences are SGHAT and FQNNGV. The junction had 9 bases not matched to a gene; V was cut back by 5 bases and J by 7 bases. CDR3 length: 15 residues. Written as DNA, the CDR3 is TGTGCCAGCAGCCGTGGGACAGGGAAGGGGCAGCCCCAGCATTTT. Protein product: CASSRGTGKGQPQHF.

In this sample, this clonotype turned up many times. The chain couples TRBV29-1 to TRBJ2-2; no clear D gene. Trimming removed 5 bases at V and 2 bases at J, with 12 bases between. Germline V gene lookup returns CDR1 SQVTM and CDR2 ANQGSEA. CDR3 size: 14 residues. The CDR3 bases are TGCAGCGTTAGTTTCAGAGCTAACACCGGGGAGCTGTTTTTT. As protein: CSVSFRANTGELFF.

The gene calls are TRBV29-1 and TRBJ2-5; 12 positions match TRBD2. Germline V gives CDR1 SQVTM, CDR2 ANQGSEA. V shed 4 bases and J 0 bases; nucleotides not matched to a gene: 6. This CDR3 has 16 residues. The CDR3 reads CSVADLAGGYQETQYF. The DNA of the CDR3 is TGCAGCGTTGCTGACCTAGCGGGAGGGTACCAAGAGACCCAGTACTTC.

This chain links TRBV12-3 or TRBV12-4 with TRBJ2-5, with 7 bases fitting TRBD1. CDR3 length equals 16 residues. The J segment lost 0 bases and the V segment lost 3 bases, leaving 7 bases of the junction unmatched. CDR3 coding DNA: TGTGCCAGCAGTTTCTACGGACAGGCCTACCAAGAGACCCAGTACTTC. It encodes CASSFYGQAYQETQYF.